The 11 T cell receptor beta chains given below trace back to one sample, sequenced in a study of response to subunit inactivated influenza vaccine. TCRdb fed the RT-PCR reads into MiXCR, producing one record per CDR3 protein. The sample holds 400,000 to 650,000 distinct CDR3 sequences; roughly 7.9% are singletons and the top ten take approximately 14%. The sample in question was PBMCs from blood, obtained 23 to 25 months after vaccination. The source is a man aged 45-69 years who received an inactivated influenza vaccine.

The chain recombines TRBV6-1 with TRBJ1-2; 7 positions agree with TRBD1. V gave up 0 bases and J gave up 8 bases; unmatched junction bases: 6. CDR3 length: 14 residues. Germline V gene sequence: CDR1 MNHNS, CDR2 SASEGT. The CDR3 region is CASSEAGRGDGYTF. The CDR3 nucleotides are TGTGCCAGCAGTGAAGCGGGCAGGGGGGACGGCTACACCTTC.

CDR3 protein: CASSLDSSNYEQYF. CDR3 DNA: TGCGCCAGCAGCTTGGACTCATCGAACTACGAGCAGTACTTC. V gene TRBV5-1 combines with J gene TRBJ2-7; no definite D call. With 0 bases removed from V and 3 bases from J, the gap between germline ends came to 10 bases. Germline CDR1 SGHRS, CDR2 YFSETQ. The CDR3 totals 14 residues.

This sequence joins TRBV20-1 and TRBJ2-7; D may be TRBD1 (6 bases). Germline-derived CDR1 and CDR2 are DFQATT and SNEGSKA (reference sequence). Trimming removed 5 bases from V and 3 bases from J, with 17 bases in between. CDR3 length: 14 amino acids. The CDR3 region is CSAEKGVYYYEQYF. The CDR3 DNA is TGCAGTGCTGAAAAGGGGGTCTACTACTACGAGCAGTACTTC.

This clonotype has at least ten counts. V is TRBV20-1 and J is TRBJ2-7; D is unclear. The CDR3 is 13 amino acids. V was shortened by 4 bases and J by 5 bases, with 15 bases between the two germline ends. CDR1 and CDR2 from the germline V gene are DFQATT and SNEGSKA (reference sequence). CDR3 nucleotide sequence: TGCAGTGCTATTTTTGGGAATTCCCACGAGCAGTACTTC. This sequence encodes CSAIFGNSHEQYF.

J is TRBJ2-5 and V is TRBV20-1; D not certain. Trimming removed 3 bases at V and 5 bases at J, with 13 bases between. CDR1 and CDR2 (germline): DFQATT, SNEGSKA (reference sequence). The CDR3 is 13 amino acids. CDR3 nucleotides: TGCAGTGCTAGGGGCCCGGAAAAGGAGACCCAGTACTTC. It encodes CSARGPEKETQYF.

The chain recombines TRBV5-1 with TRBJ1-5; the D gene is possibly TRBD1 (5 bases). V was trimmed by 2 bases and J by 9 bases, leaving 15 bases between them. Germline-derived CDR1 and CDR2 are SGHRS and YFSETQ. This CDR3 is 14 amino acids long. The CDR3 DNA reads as TGCGCCAGCAGCTTCAAAGGGGTGGATGGGCCCCAGCATTTT. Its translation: CASSFKGVDGPQHF.

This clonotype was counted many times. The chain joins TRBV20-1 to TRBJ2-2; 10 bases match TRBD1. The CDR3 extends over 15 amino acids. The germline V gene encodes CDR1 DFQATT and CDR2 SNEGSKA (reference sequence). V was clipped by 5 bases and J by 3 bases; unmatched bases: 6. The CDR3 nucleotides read TGCAGTGCTCCGGGACAGGGGACCTACACCGGGGAGCTGTTTTTT. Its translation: CSAPGQGTYTGELFF.

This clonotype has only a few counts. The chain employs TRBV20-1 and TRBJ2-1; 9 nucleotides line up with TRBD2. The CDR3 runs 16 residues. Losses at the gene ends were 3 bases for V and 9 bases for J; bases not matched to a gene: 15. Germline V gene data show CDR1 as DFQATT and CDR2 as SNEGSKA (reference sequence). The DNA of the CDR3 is TGCAGTGCTAGGTCCTTGACTAGCGGAGGCGGGGGTGAGCAGTTCTTC. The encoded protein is CSARSLTSGGGGEQFF.

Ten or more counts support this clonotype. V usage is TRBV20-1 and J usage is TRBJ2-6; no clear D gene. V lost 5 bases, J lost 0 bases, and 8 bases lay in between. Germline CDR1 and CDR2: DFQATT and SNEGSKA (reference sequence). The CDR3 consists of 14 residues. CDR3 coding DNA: TGCAGTGCTCTAGAGAGCTCTGGGGCCAACGTCCTGACTTTC. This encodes CSALESSGANVLTF.

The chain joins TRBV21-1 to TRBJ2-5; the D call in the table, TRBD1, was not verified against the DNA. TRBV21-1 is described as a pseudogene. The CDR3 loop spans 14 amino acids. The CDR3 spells CASVIRRGQETQYF. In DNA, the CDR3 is TGTGCCAGCGTCATTCGCAGGGGGCAAGAGACCCAGTACTTC.

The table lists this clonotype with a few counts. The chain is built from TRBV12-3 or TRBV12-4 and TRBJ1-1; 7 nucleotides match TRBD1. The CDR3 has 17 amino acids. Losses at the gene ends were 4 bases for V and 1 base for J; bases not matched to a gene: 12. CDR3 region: CASSSPSRQGRNTEAFF. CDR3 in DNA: TGTGCCAGCAGTTCGCCCTCTAGACAGGGAAGGAACACTGAAGCTTTCTTT.